One T cell receptor (beta chain) is described in this entry. Its antigen is unknown. Addition of a universal primer site occurred through template switching, and cDNA carried unique molecular identifiers. MiXCR, run by TCRdb on the 5' RACE reads, gives a single entry per CDR3 protein. The repertoire includes about 280,000 distinct CDR3 sequences, roughly 8.6% of them detected once, and less than 2.5% sits in the top ten. This sample stems from a study of identical twins. Whole-study findings and limits: The study based its conclusions on cross-sectional statistical analysis and did not follow the same donors. The study found excess low generation probability among twin-shared out-of-frame alpha sequences.

The V and J ends lost 3 bases and 5 bases, in that order; junction bases with no gene match: 18. The V gene's germline CDR1 is LNHDA and CDR2 SQIVND (reference sequence). The CDR3 is 19 amino acids. Healthy Caucasians provided all donations. This same sample was also part of a study on yellow fever vaccine responses in identical twins.

The rearrangement joins TRBV19 to TRBJ2-3; 9 bases are shared with TRBD2. The source is a woman aged 18-30 years in good health. The source material was memory (CD45RO+) T cells sorted from blood. CDR3 coding DNA: TGTGCCAGTAGTATGAGAAATTTTGGGACTAGCTTTTACGTAGATACGCAGTATTTT. Amino acid sequence: CASSMRNFGTSFYVDTQYF. Together with reference TRBV19 and TRBJ2-3, the CDR3 gives the full variable domain: DGGITQSPKYLFRKEGQNVTLSCEQNLNHDAMYWYRQDPGQGLRLIYYSQIVNDFQKGDIAEGYSVSREKKESFPLTVTSAQKNPTAFYLCASSMRNFGTSFYVDTQYFGPGTRLTVL.